This is a list of T cell receptor beta chains from one sample in a study of T cell repertoires in cytomegalovirus infection. TCRdb used MiXCR to reprocess the reads, holding one entry per CDR3 protein. In the table there are approximately 500,000 distinct CDR3 sequences, 26% of which are singletons. The sample taken for sequencing was PBMCs. The receptors here all came from a human donor in good health (CMV status not recorded). Some clones in this sample may be carry-over from other donors' samples. Both conserved end residues are part of each CDR3. The D gene is left open where the match is weak. The size field is filled for only some rows; it gives once, few, many or a size class.

j_call d_call v_call clone_size cdr3_aa cdr3_nt
TRBJ1-5 TRBD1 TRBV6-5 NA CASNTGGRNQPQHF TGTGCCAGCAACACAGGGGGGCGAAATCAGCCCCAGCATTTT
TRBJ2-1 NA TRBV12-5 NA CASGLVVGRKSYNEQFF TGTGCTAGTGGTTTGGTAGTGGGGAGGAAGAGCTACAATGAGCAGTTCTTC
TRBJ2-5 NA TRBV19 few CASSKTVMQETQYF TGTGCCAGTAGCAAGACAGTGATGCAAGAGACCCAGTACTTC
TRBJ2-5 NA TRBV18 NA CASSPQIIRGVRETQYF TGTGCCAGCTCACCTCAAATCATCAGGGGTGTAAGAGAGACCCAGTACTTC
TRBJ1-5 NA TRBV12-3/TRBV12-4 many CASSLGTNQPQHF TGTGCCAGCAGCTTAGGCACAAATCAGCCCCAGCATTTT
TRBJ2-5 NA TRBV7-8 many CASSLVYTTPYQETQYF TGTGCCAGCAGCTTAGTCTACACGACCCCCTATCAAGAGACCCAGTACTTC
TRBJ1-1 NA TRBV6-2/TRBV6-3 NA CASRQVRSNTEAFF TGTGCCAGCAGACAAGTCCGGTCGAACACTGAAGCTTTCTTT
TRBJ1-4 NA TRBV15 NA CATSSSLREKLFF TGTGCCACCAGCAGCTCCCTACGGGAAAAACTGTTTTTT
TRBJ2-1 NA TRBV18 few CASSPPRGSSNEQFF TGTGCCAGCTCACCACCCCGGGGGTCAAGCAATGAGCAGTTCTTC
TRBJ1-5 TRBD1 TRBV6-2/TRBV6-3 few CASSGRDRGTFSNQPQHF TGTGCCAGCAGTGGCCGGGACAGGGGAACCTTTAGCAATCAGCCCCAGCATTTT
TRBJ2-3 NA TRBV12-3/TRBV12-4 NA CASSTGGRGTDTQYF TGTGCCAGCAGTACCGGGGGTAGGGGCACAGATACGCAGTATTTT
TRBJ2-7 NA TRBV7-9 many CASSLARYEQYF TGTGCCAGCAGCTTAGCGAGGTACGAGCAGTACTTC
TRBJ2-1 NA TRBV5-4 NA CASSLGVSDEQFF TGTGCCAGCAGCCTGGGAGTTAGCGATGAGCAGTTCTTC
TRBJ2-7 NA TRBV28 few CASSSTLSYEQYF TGTGCCAGCAGTTCGACACTCTCCTACGAGCAGTACTTC
TRBJ2-3 TRBD2 TRBV4-1 NA CASSQPGGPDTQYF TGCGCCAGCAGCCAACCGGGAGGGCCAGATACGCAGTATTTT
TRBJ2-5 NA TRBV20-1 NA CSARPQTGGGAYF TGCAGTGCTAGACCTCAGACTGGGGGAGGTGCTTACTTC
TRBJ1-6 NA TRBV6-5 once CASSLSIGPLHF TGTGCCAGCAGTTTGAGTATAGGACCCCTCCACTTT
TRBJ2-2 NA TRBV4-3 NA CASSHLSGGKTGELFF TGCGCCAGCAGCCACCTCTCTGGGGGGAAAACCGGGGAGCTGTTTTTT
TRBJ2-7 NA TRBV11-1 NA CASKGRDLPYEQYF TGTGCCAGCAAGGGCCGGGATTTACCTTACGAGCAGTACTTC
TRBJ1-2 TRBD1 TRBV6-2/TRBV6-3 NA CASNSLGDSINYGYTF TGTGCCAGCAACTCGCTCGGGGACAGTATTAACTATGGCTACACCTTC
TRBJ2-5 TRBD2 TRBV7-2 many CASSLGSGEFF TGTGCCAGCAGCTTAGGTAGCGGGGAATTCTTC
TRBJ1-1 NA TRBV7-2 many CASSLVTGRSAFF TGTGCCAGCAGCTTAGTTACGGGGCGGTCAGCTTTCTTT
TRBJ2-7 NA TRBV6-2/TRBV6-3 NA CASSLLREYYEQYF TGTGCCAGCAGTTTGCTTAGAGAGTACTACGAGCAGTACTTC
TRBJ1-1 NA TRBV12-3/TRBV12-4 few CASSLGPRGEAFF TGTGCCAGCAGCTTAGGACCGCGTGGGGAAGCTTTCTTT
TRBJ2-1 NA TRBV6-5 NA CASGSFDNEQFF TGTGCCAGCGGGAGTTTCGACAATGAGCAGTTCTTC
TRBJ2-3 TRBD2 TRBV18 many CASSTSAGGSTDTQYF TGTGCCAGCTCTACCAGTGCGGGAGGAAGCACAGATACGCAGTATTTT
TRBJ2-7 NA TRBV7-6 few CASSLGLGDWGTGMEQYF TGTGCCAGCAGCTTAGGACTCGGGGACTGGGGAACGGGGATGGAGCAGTACTTC
TRBJ2-6 NA TRBV7-3 NA CASSGYTSSRANVLTF TGTGCCTCCTCGGGGTACACTAGTTCTAGGGCCAACGTCCTGACTTTC
TRBJ2-5 NA TRBV4-1 few CASSQVSGQETQYF TGCGCCAGCAGCCAAGTGAGCGGCCAAGAGACCCAGTACTTC
TRBJ1-5 NA TRBV28 few CASGGSNQPQHF TGTGCTAGCGGAGGTAGCAATCAGCCCCAGCATTTT
TRBJ2-4 NA TRBV4-3 NA CASSQDLAVNIQYF TGCGCCAGCAGCCAAGACCTCGCGGTAAACATTCAGTACTTC
TRBJ1-2 NA TRBV6-6 NA CASTRTESHGYTF TGTGCCAGCACCCGGACAGAGTCTCATGGCTACACCTTC
TRBJ1-5 TRBD1 TRBV19 NA CASRGGQGGNQPQHF TGTGCCAGTAGAGGGGGACAGGGAGGCAATCAGCCCCAGCATTTT
TRBJ2-7 NA TRBV7-2 NA CASSQYKTSAAYF TGTGCCAGCAGCCAATATAAGACTAGTGCTGCGTACTTC
TRBJ2-6 NA TRBV9 many CASQRANVLTF TGTGCCAGCCAACGGGCCAACGTCCTGACTTTC
TRBJ1-4 NA TRBV7-9 NA CASSLPDEKLFF TGTGCCAGCAGCTTACCCGATGAAAAACTGTTTTTT
TRBJ1-5 NA TRBV19 few CASSIVVGRGSGNQPQHF TGTGCCAGTAGTATAGTCGTCGGGAGGGGGTCTGGTAATCAGCCCCAGCATTTT